This T cell receptor beta chain was found in a study of T cells in Graves' hyperthyroidism and ophthalmopathy. Amplified TCR beta CDR3 regions derived from RNA transcripts. First-round RT-PCR targeting the TCR CDR3 was performed with the HTBI primer set. TCRdb reprocessed the multiplex PCR reads via MiXCR and lists one record per CDR3 protein. The data hold 500,000 to 600,000 distinct CDR3 sequences, with just under 20% observed a single time. This CDR3 region has 14 residues. For this clonotype: Compared with germline, one end of the junction differs, possibly owing to a read error.

The study excluded patients with uncontrolled infection, other autoimmune disease, pregnancy or lactation. PBMCs were sourced from more than 7.5 ml fresh peripheral blood. The source material was blood. The chain links TRBV12-3 or TRBV12-4 to TRBJ2-5; 14 nucleotides match TRBD2. The receptor was derived from a man aged 35-49 years with Graves' ophthalmopathy. The CDR3 loop is CTSSGTSGGETQYF. Here the CDR3 DNA reads TGTACCAGCAGTGGGACTAGCGGGGGAGAGACCCAGTACTTC.